This TCR beta chain was recovered during a study of blood T cell repertoires in COVID-19. This CDR3 spans 16 amino acids. V dropped 1 base and J dropped 6 bases, with 18 bases sitting between them. Germline values: CDR1 SNHLY, CDR2 FYNNEI. Under the authors' procedure: Reference gene primer amplification in the assay estimated nucleated cell counts. Some clones are missing from TCRdb's copy, which holds only in-frame ones; the method was immunoSEQ multiplex PCR. That table is the source of V, J and clone size, and D and trimming were worked out from the DNA. In the table there are 250,000 to 350,000 clones, 85% to 90% of which are singletons. Participants spanned ages roughly 18 to 90 years and resided in 20 to 30 US areas. Participants were placed into cohorts based on the clinical history they reported.

J is TRBJ1-1 and V is TRBV2; D may be TRBD1 (5 bases). Sequences were obtained from PBMCs or T cells enriched from blood (not recorded which). The receptor's source is a woman aged 60-75 years in a cohort exposed to, infected with or recovered from COVID-19 (not recorded which). The CDR3 reads CASSEGGQGSEAEAFF. The CDR3 coding sequence is TGTGCCAGCAGTGAAGGAGGCCAGGGAAGTGAGGCTGAAGCTTTCTTT.